This TCR beta chain was recorded in a study of CXCR3-negative and CXCR3-positive naive CD8 T cells. Findings of the study overall: Hydrophobicity of TRB CDR3s was greater in CXCR3-positive naive cells than in CXCR3-negative naive cells.

With respect to this clonotype: Its antigen is not known.

This CDR3 is built from 16 residues. TRB cDNA libraries were made by UMI-labeled 5' RACE. TCRdb reprocessed the 5' RACE reads; each CDR3 protein has one entry and no DNA is given. Its table records tens of thousands of distinct CDR3 sequences. This TCR was sampled from a human donor in good health. Some clones in this sample may be carry-over from other donors' samples. This chain uses TRBV12-3 or TRBV12-4 with TRBJ2-2; TCRdb's D call, TRBD2, is unchecked because there is no DNA. Sequencing was performed on naive CXCR3+ CD8+ T cells from blood. Stated subset: CD45RO-CCR7+CD27+CD95- naive CD8+ T cells expressing CXCR3 (TNR3+). The CDR3 loop is CASSSGGEFLPGELFF.